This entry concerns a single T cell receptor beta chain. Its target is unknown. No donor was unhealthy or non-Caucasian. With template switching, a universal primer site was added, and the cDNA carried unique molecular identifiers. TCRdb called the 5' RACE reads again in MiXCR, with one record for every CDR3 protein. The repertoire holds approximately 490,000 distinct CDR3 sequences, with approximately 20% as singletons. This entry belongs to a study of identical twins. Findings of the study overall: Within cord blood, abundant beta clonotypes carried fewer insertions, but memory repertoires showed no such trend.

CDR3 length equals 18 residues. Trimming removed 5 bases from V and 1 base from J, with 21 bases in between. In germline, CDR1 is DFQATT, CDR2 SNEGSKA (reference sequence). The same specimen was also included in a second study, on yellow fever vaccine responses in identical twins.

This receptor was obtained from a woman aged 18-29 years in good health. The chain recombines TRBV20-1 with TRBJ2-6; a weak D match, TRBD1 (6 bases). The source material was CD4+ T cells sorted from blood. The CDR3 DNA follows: TGCAGTGCTCTAGATAGGGACAAGGTATTATCTGGGGCCAACGTCCTGACTTTC. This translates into CSALDRDKVLSGANVLTF.